This T cell receptor beta chain was identified during a study of cytomegalovirus exposure and HLA in healthy donors. The study ran its PCR with 60 Vbeta and 13 Jbeta primers. Data came from immunoSEQ multiplex PCR; TCRdb stores just in-frame clones and leaves some out. The sample includes over 150,000 clones, roughly 70% of them seen just once. Overall study results and limits: Roughly uniform depth of sequencing across donors was assumed in presence/absence analyses. Later analysis suggested most CMV-associated TCR beta chains were HLA-restricted.

This clone was seen once. Its target is unknown. Sequenced input: PBMCs. This sequence was found in a man aged 25 to 40 in good health and CMV-seronegative.

CDR3 protein: CASSSRSGETQYF. The CDR3 DNA reads TGTGCCAGCAGCTCCCGGTCGGGGGAGACCCAGTACTTC. J is TRBJ2-5 and V is TRBV5-8, with D possibly matching TRBD2 (5 bases). This CDR3 comprises 13 residues. The V end was cut by 3 bases, the J end by 5 bases, with 11 bases between. Per the germline V gene, CDR1 is SGHTS and CDR2 is YDEGEE. Together with reference TRBV5-8 and TRBJ2-5, the CDR3 gives the full variable domain: EAGVTQSPTHLIKTRGQQATLRCSPISGHTSVYWYQQALGLGLQFLLWYDEGEERNRGNFPPRFSGRQFPNYSSELNVNALELEDSALYLCASSSRSGETQYFGPGTRLLVL.